Here is one T cell receptor (beta chain) with its context. Its antigen is currently not known. No much larger clonotype is one base removed from it; base qualities were not supplied. The library was built by means of the immunoSEQ multiplex PCR assay. Here the immuneACCESS table is served through TCRdb, limited to in-frame sequences with V and J called. Missing clones are a known gap in these copies; in checked studies unresolved V genes cover under half, and the rest lacks a known reason. Across this sample there are fewer than 200,000 clones, with 90% to 95% seen only once. 1.4% of the sample lies in the top ten. This sample stems from a study of control samples from healthy donors and cancer patients (TCRdb year 2020). What was sequenced was blood. This receptor was identified in a man younger than 40 in good health.

This receptor carries the CDR3 CASSSPGDRAGPPDNEKLFF. The nucleotides read TGTGCCAGCAGCTCCCCAGGGGACAGGGCGGGTCCCCCGGATAATGAAAAACTGTTTTTT. The chain uses TRBV7-6 and TRBJ1-4; TRBD1 lines up with 9 middle nucleotides. The germline V and J ends show losses of 4 bases and 4 bases respectively, and no gene match explains 19 bases of the junction. As encoded in the germline V gene, CDR1 is SGHVS while CDR2 is FNYEAQ. The CDR3 sequence holds 20 residues, the cysteine and phenylalanine included. The only DNA kept is the CDR3, 60 bases in frame from the first base.